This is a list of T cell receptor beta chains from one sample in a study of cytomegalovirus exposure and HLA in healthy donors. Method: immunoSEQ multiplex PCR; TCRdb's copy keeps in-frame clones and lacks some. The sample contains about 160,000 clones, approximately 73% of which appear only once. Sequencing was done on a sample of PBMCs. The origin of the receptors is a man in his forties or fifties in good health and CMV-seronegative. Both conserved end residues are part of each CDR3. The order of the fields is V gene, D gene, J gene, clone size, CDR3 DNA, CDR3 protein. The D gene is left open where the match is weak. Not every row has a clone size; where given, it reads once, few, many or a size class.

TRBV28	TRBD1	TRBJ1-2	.	TGTGCCAGCTTGGGACAGTTCTATGGCTACACCTTC	CASLGQFYGYTF
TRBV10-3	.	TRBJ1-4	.	TGTGCCATCAGTGAGTCTCAGGGGTGGAATGAAAAACTGTTTTTT	CAISESQGWNEKLFF
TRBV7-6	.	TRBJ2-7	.	TGTGCCAGCAGCCCCGGGGTGCTTCTCGAGCAGTACTTC	CASSPGVLLEQYF
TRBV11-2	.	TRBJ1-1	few	TGTGCCAGCAGCCCCTGGGGGGTGGAGGCTTTCTTT	CASSPWGVEAFF
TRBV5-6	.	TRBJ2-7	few	TGTGCCAGCAGCTTGGGGACAGACGAGCAGTACTTC	CASSLGTDEQYF
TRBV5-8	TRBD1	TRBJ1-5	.	TGTGCCAGCAGACATGACCGCGGGACAGGGGTTGGCAATCAGCCCCAGCATTTT	CASRHDRGTGVGNQPQHF
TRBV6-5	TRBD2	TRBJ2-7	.	TGTGCCAGCAGCCCTAGGGAGGGATCCGAGCAGTACTTC	CASSPREGSEQYF
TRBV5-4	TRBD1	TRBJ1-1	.	TGTGCCAGCAGAGATACGAAAACAGGGGGCACTGAAGCTTTCTTT	CASRDTKTGGTEAFF
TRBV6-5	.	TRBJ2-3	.	TGTGCCAGCAGTCTACTCGCGAGCGCGCAGTATTTT	CASSLLASAQYF
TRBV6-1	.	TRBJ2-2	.	TGTGCCAGCAAGGACAGAGTCAACACCGGGGAGCTGTTTTTT	CASKDRVNTGELFF
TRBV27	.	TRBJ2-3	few	TGTGCCAGCAGTTACACTAGGATCCCAGATACGCAGTATTTT	CASSYTRIPDTQYF
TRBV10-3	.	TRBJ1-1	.	TGTGCCATTCGAGGGGAGGCAGGCGCTGAAGCTTTCTTT	CAIRGEAGAEAFF
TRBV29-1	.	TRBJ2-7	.	TGCAGCGTTGAACTCCCGGGACACAGAGGGGAGCAGTACTTC	CSVELPGHRGEQYF
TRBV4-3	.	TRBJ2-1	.	TGCGCCAGCAGCCCGCGGAATGAGCAGTTCTTC	CASSPRNEQFF
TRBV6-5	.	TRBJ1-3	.	TGTGCCAGCAGCCCCGGGGGGGGAAACACCATATATTTT	CASSPGGGNTIYF
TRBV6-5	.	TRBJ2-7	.	TGTGCCAGCAGTTACTCGAAAGAACTCTCTTCCGAGCAGTACTTC	CASSYSKELSSEQYF
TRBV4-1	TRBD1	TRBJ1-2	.	TGCGCCAGCAGCCAAACTGCCGGGACAGGCTATGGCTACACCTTC	CASSQTAGTGYGYTF
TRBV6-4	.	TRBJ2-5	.	TGTGCCAGCAGACAGGACAGATCAGTGGGGGAGCAGTACTTC	CASRQDRSVGEQYF
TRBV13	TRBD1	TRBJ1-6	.	TGTGCCAGCAGTGACAGGGGGCGCGCTTCACCCCTCCACTTT	CASSDRGRASPLHF
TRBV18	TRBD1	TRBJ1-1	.	TGTGCCAGCTCACCCCCAGGGGGGTGGAACACTGAAGCTTTCTTT	CASSPPGGWNTEAFF
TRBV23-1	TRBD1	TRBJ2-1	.	TGCGCCAGCAGTCTTTTCCTCTCCCGACAGGGCAACAATGAGCAGTTCTTC	CASSLFLSRQGNNEQFF
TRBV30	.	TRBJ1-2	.	TGTGCCTGGATGCAAGGGGGGGATATGAACTATGGCTACACCTTC	CAWMQGGDMNYGYTF
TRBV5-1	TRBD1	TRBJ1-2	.	TGCGCCAGCAGCCCGGACAGGGGGCGCGGGTCGGGCACCTTC	CASSPDRGRGSGTF
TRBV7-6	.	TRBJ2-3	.	TGTGCCAGCAGCTTAGCCCCGAGGCGCACAGATACGCAGTATTTT	CASSLAPRRTDTQYF
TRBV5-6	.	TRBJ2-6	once	TGTGCCAGCAGCACAGGGTCCTCAGCCAACGTCCTGACTTTC	CASSTGSSANVLTF
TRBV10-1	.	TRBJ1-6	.	TGCGCCAGCAGTGATCCAGGGGTGTATAATTCACCCCTCCACTTT	CASSDPGVYNSPLHF
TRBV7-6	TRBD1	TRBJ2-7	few	TGTGCCAGCAGCCATAATGAATGGGACAGGGCCTACGAGCAGTACTTC	CASSHNEWDRAYEQYF
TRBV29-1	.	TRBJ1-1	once	TGCAGCGTTGAATATCTTGCGGGGGGGGCGTTAAAATTTGAAGCTTTCTTT	CSVEYLAGGALKFEAFF
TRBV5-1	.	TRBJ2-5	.	TGCGCCAGCAGCCCCCTTAGCACGGAGACCCAGTACTTC	CASSPLSTETQYF
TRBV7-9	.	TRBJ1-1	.	TGTGCCAGCAGCTTAAATATGGGCGACACTGAAGCTTTCTTT	CASSLNMGDTEAFF
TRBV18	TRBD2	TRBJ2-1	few	TGTGCCAGCTCACCCGTTCTAGCGGGGGGGGGCTACAATGAGCAGTTCTTC	CASSPVLAGGGYNEQFF
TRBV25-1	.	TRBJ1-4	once	TGTGCCAGCGCTGGGGGGGGTCCTTATGAAAAACTGTTTTTT	CASAGGGPYEKLFF
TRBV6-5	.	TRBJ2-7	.	TGTGCCAGCAGCCCCTCGAAAGCGTACGAGCAGTACTTC	CASSPSKAYEQYF
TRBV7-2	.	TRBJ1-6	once	TGTGCCAGCAGTCTAGCAGGAGTCCCCAATTCACCCCTCCACTTT	CASSLAGVPNSPLHF
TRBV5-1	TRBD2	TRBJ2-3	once	TGCGCCAGCAGCTTGGTGATGCTAGCGGGGTCAGATACGCAGTATTTT	CASSLVMLAGSDTQYF
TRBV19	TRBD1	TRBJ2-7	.	TGTGCCAGTAGTGTCTGGGGGACAGGGACCTACGAGCAGTACTTC	CASSVWGTGTYEQYF
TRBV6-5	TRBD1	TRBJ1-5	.	TGTGCCAGCAGTCCGGACAGGTTTCTTCAGCCCCAGCATTTT	CASSPDRFLQPQHF
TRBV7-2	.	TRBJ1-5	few	TGTGCCAGCAGCTTAGGCAGGGGCCAGCCCCAGCATTTT	CASSLGRGQPQHF
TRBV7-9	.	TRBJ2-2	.	TGTGCCAGCAGCTCCGCTGCAGGGGACACCGGGGAGCTGTTTTTT	CASSSAAGDTGELFF
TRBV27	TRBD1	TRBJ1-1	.	TGTGCCAGCAGTTGGACAGGGGGGAGACCCGATGCTTTCTTT	CASSWTGGRPDAFF
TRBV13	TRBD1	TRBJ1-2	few	TGTGCCAGCAGCTTGCCGGCACAGGGGGTCTATGGCTACACCTTC	CASSLPAQGVYGYTF
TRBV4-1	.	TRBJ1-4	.	TGCGCCAGCAGCCAACAGGCGTTTAATGAAAAACTGTTTTTT	CASSQQAFNEKLFF
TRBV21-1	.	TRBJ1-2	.	TGTGCCAGCAACGGGACAGGGGGTGGCTACACCTTC	CASNGTGGGYTF
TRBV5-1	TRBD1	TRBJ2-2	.	TGCGCCAGCAGCCGAAACCGGGACAGAGCGAACACCGGGGAGCTGTTTTTT	CASSRNRDRANTGELFF
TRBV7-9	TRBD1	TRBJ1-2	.	TGTGCCAGCAGCAACACCCCCGGGACAGGGAACTATGGCTACACCTTC	CASSNTPGTGNYGYTF
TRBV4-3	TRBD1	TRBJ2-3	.	TGCGCCAGCAGCCCCGGGACAGGGGTTAGCACAGATACGCAGTATTTT	CASSPGTGVSTDTQYF
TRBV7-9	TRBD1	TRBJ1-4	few	TGTGCCAGCAGCTCGGGACAGAATCATGAAAAACTGTTTTTT	CASSSGQNHEKLFF
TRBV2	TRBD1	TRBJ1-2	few	TGTGCCAGCAGTGAGTCCCAGGGGGACTATGGCTACACCTTC	CASSESQGDYGYTF
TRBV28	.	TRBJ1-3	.	TGTGCCAGCCTCAGCGGGGGCTCTGGAAACACCATATATTTT	CASLSGGSGNTIYF
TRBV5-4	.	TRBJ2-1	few	TGTGCCAGCAGCCCCCGGGTCCAGGGCGATGAGCAGTTCTTC	CASSPRVQGDEQFF
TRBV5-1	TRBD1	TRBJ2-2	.	TGCGCCAGCAGCACGACAGGGGGCCGGGACACCGGGGAGCTGTTTTTT	CASSTTGGRDTGELFF
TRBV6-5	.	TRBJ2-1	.	TGTGCCAGCAGTTGGGGGGATTCCATGGCAGAGCAGTTCTTC	CASSWGDSMAEQFF
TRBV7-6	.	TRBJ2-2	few	TGTGCCAGCACTCAACAGAAGGGAGGCACCGGGGAGCTGTTTTTT	CASTQQKGGTGELFF
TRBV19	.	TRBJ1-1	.	TGTGCCAGTAGTATACCTACAAAGGCAGGACACCCTGAAGCTTTCTTT	CASSIPTKAGHPEAFF
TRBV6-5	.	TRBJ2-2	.	TGTGCCAGCAGTTACTCACGGAGGAACACCGGGGAGCTGTTTTTT	CASSYSRRNTGELFF